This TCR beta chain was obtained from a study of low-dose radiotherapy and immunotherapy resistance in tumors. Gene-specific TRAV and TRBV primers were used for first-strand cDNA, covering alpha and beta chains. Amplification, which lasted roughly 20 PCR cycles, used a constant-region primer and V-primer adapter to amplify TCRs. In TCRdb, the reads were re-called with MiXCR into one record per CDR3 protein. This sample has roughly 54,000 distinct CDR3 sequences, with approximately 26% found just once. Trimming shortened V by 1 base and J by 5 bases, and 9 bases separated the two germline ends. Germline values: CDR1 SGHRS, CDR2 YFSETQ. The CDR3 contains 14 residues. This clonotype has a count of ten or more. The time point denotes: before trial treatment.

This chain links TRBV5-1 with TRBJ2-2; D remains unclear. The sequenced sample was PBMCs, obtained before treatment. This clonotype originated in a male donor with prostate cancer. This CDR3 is CASSLYPGTGELFF. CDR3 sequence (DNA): TGCGCCAGCAGCTTGTACCCCGGGACCGGGGAGCTGTTTTTT.